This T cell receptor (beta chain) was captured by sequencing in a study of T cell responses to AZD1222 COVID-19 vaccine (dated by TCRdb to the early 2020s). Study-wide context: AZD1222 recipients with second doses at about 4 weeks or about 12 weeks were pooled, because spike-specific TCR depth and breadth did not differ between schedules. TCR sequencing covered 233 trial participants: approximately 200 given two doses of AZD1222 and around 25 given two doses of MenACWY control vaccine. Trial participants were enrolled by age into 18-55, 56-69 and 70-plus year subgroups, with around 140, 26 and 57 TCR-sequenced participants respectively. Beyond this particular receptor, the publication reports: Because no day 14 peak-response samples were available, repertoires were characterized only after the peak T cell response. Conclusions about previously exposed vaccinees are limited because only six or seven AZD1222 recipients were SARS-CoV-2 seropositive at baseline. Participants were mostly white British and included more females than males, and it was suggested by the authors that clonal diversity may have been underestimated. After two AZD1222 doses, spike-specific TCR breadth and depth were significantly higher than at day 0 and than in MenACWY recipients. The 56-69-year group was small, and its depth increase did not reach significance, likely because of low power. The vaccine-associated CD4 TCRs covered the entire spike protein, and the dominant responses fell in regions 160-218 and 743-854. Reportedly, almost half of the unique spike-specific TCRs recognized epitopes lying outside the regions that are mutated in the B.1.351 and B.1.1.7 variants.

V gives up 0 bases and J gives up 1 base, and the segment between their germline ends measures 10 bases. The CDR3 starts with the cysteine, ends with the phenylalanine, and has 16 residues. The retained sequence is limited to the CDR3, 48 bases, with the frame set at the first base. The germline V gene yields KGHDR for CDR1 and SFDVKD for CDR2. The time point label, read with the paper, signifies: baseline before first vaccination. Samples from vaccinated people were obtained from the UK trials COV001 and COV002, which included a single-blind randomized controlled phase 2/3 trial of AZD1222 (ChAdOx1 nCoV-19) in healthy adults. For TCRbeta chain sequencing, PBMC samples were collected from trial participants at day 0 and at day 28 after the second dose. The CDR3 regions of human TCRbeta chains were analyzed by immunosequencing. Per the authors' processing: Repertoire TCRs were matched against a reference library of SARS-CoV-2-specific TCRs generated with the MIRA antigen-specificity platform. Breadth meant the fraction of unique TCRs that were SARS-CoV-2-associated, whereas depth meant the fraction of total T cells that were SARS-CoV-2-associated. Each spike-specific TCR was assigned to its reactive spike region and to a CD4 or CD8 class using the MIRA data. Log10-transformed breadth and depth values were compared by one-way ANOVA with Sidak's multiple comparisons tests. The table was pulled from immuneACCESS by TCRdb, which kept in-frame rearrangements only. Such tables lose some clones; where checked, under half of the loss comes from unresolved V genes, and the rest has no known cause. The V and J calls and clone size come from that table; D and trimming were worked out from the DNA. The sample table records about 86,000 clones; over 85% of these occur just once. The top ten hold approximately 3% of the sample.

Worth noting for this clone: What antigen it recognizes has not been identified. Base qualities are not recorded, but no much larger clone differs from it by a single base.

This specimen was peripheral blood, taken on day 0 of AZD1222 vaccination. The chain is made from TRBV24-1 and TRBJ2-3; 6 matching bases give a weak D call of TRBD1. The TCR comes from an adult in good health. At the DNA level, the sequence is TGTGCCACCAGTGATTTGCACAGACAGGGCACAGATACGCAGTATTTT. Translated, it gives CATSDLHRQGTDTQYF.